Listed here are 12 T cell receptor beta chains from one sample, sequenced in a study of beta chain features in type 1 diabetes. The study's findings and limits: Researchers report that Type 1 diabetes patients had moderately but significantly shorter TCRB CDR3s across all four CD4+ subsets.

The study reverse transcribed the entire isolated RNA, so it sequenced expressed TCRB transcripts. Assay: immunoSEQ multiplex PCR; the TCRdb copy retains only in-frame clones and omits some. This sample has more than 300,000 clones, with approximately 9.7% found just once. These TCRs are of unknown antigen specificity. The source material was central memory CD4+ T cells from blood. The receptor source for this set is a man aged 30 to 39 with type 1 diabetes.

This sequence joins TRBV5-1 and TRBJ1-1; TRBD1 matches at 7 bases. The V segment lost 4 bases and the J segment 4 bases; nucleotides outside the gene matches: 4. Germline loops: CDR1 SGHRS, CDR2 YFSETQ. The CDR3 length is 13 residues. This CDR3 is CASSTTGVTEAFF. The CDR3 nucleotides read TGCGCCAGCAGCACCACAGGGGTCACTGAAGCTTTCTTT.

This clone was found a few times. The chain recombines TRBV28 with TRBJ1-4; D unclear. Trimming left V 3 bases short and J 8 bases short, with 16 bases between. The CDR3 is 15 residues long. Germline V gives CDR1 MDHEN, CDR2 SYDVKM. The CDR3, as DNA: TGTGCCAGCAGTTTTTCTGGTCAACGTGGGGAAAAACTGTTTTTT. Its protein product is CASSFSGQRGEKLFF.

This rearrangement joins TRBV7-2 to TRBJ1-2, with D possibly matching TRBD1 (5 bases). Trimming removed 3 bases at V and 3 bases at J, with 14 bases between. The CDR3 extends over 15 amino acids. Germline CDR1 SGHTA, CDR2 FQGNSA. CDR3 nucleotides: TGTGCCAGCAGCTTCGGACACGGGGGTCACTATGGCTACACCTTC. Its protein product is CASSFGHGGHYGYTF.

The rearrangement joins TRBV4-3 to TRBJ1-1; 8 nucleotides align to TRBD1. Germline CDR1 reads LGHNA; CDR2 reads YSLEER. V trimming: 5 bases; J trimming: 5 bases; junction bases outside the gene matches: 10. The length of the CDR3 is 15 residues. The CDR3 DNA reads TGCGCCAGCAGCAGGAGGACAGGGATGGGGACTGAAGCTTTCTTT. Protein: CASSRRTGMGTEAFF.

This clone was seen a few times. This chain connects TRBV4-1 to TRBJ1-1; D not certain. Germline V lookup: CDR1 MGHRA, CDR2 YSYEKL. V lost 0 bases and J lost 5, with 7 bases in between. This CDR3 is 13 amino acids long. DNA of the CDR3: TGCGCCAGCAGCCAAGAAACTAAAACTGAAGCTTTCTTT. This encodes CASSQETKTEAFF.

V is TRBV5-1 and J is TRBJ2-1, with a weak D call TRBD2 (6 bases). The germline V gene has CDR1 SGHRS and CDR2 YFSETQ. Trimming left V 0 bases short and J 3 bases short, with 10 bases between. CDR3 length: 15 residues. The CDR3 loop is CASSLETSNYNEQFF. Here the CDR3 DNA reads TGCGCCAGCAGCTTGGAAACTAGCAACTACAATGAGCAGTTCTTC.

This clone has a handful of counts. The chain has TRBV2 and TRBJ2-5, with TRBD2 identical over 10 bases. This CDR3 has 15 amino acids. Germline CDR1 SNHLY, CDR2 FYNNEI. The trim removed 6 bases at V and 5 bases at J, leaving 9 bases unmatched. The CDR3 DNA is TGTGCCAGCAGCCGGAGCGGGGGGGAGTGGGAGACCCAGTACTTC. It is translated as CASSRSGGEWETQYF.

J is TRBJ1-2 and V is TRBV9; D gene unclear. The CDR3 spans 13 residues. Germline V lookup: CDR1 SGDLS, CDR2 YYNGEE. Trimming took 2 bases from V and 5 from J, leaving 10 bases between them. The CDR3 reads CASSVTDRYGYTF. CDR3 DNA: TGTGCCAGCAGCGTGACCGATAGGTATGGCTACACCTTC.

This clone was counted a few times. The J gene is TRBJ1-6, the V gene TRBV7-9; D gene uncertain. Germline loops: CDR1 SEHNR, CDR2 FQNEAQ (reference sequence). This CDR3 region has 14 residues. V was clipped by 1 base and J by 9 bases, with 10 bases between them. The CDR3 protein is CASSLGTYPSPLHF. CDR3 sequence (DNA): TGTGCCAGCAGCTTAGGTACCTACCCTTCACCCCTCCACTTT.

This chain links TRBV6-6 with TRBJ1-1; 8 bases map to TRBD1. This CDR3 comprises 15 residues. Germline V gives CDR1 MNHNY, CDR2 SVGAGI (reference sequence). With V trimmed by 4 bases and J by 1 base, 5 bases remained unmatched. The CDR3 reads CASSLQGARNTEAFF. In DNA form, the CDR3 reads TGTGCCAGCAGTTTGCAGGGGGCGAGGAACACTGAAGCTTTCTTT.

This clone was detected only a few times. The rearrangement uses TRBV30 and TRBJ1-6; TRBD1 might be the D (5 bases). The CDR3 is 14 amino acids. V was clipped by 2 bases and J by 4 bases, with 9 bases between them. CDR1 GTSNPN and CDR2 SVGIG come from the germline V gene (reference sequence). The CDR3 sequence is CAWSRAGYNSPLHF. The CDR3 coding sequence is TGTGCCTGGAGTCGGGCAGGGTATAATTCACCCCTCCACTTT.

This clone has more than one count but fewer than ten. V usage is TRBV25-1 and J usage is TRBJ2-7, with D unclear. Germline CDR1 is MGHDK and CDR2 is SYGVNS. This CDR3 has 11 residues. V was clipped by 4 bases and J by 6 bases, with 7 bases between them. In nucleotides, the CDR3 is TGTGCCAGCAGTGCGAGGTTCGAGCAGTACTTC. This codes for CASSARFEQYF.